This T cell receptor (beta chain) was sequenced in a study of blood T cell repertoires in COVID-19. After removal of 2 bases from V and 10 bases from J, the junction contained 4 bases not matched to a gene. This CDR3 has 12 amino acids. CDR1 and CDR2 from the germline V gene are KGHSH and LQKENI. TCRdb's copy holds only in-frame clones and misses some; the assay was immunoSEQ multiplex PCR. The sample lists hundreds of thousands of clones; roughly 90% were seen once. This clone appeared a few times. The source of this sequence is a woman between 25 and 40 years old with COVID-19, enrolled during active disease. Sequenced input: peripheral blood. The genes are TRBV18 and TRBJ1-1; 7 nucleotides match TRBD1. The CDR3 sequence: CASSPAGGSAFF. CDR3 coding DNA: TGTGCCAGCTCACCAGCAGGGGGTTCAGCTTTCTTT.